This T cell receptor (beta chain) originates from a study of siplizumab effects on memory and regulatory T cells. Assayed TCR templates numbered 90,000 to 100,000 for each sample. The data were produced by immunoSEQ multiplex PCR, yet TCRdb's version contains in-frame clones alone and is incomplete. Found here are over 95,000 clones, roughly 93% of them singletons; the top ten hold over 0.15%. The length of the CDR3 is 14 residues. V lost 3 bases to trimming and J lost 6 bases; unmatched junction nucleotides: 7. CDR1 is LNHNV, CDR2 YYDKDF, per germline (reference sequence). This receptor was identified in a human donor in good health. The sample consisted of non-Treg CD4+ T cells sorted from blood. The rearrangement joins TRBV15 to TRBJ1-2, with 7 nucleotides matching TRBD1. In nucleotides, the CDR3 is TGTGCCACCAGCAGGGGACAGTTAGAGAATGGCTACACCTTC. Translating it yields CATSRGQLENGYTF.